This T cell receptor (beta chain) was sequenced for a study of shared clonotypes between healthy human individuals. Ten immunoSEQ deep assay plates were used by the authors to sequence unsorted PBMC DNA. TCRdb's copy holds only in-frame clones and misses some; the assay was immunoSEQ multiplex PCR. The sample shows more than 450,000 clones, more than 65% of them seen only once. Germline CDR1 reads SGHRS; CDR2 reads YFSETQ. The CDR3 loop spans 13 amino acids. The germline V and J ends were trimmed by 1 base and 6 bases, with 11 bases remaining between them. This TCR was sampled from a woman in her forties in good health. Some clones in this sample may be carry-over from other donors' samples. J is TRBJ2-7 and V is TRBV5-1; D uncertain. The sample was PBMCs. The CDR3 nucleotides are TGCGCCAGCAGCTTGCCAGGAATATCCGAGCAGTACTTC. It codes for CASSLPGISEQYF.